The next 20 T cell receptor beta chains were all read from a single sample in a study of blood T cell repertoires in COVID-19 (dated by TCRdb to the early 2020s). Library method: the immunoSEQ multiplex PCR assay. TCRdb obtained this table from immuneACCESS and retained in-frame rearrangements with V and J assigned. These tables miss some clones; where compared with another copy, unresolved V genes account for less than half of the shortfall, and the remainder is unexplained. Across this sample there are roughly 410,000 clones, with around 89% seen only once. The ten largest clonotypes hold 1.5% to 1.8% of the sample. Source material: peripheral blood. The receptors originated from a woman in her 40s with COVID-19, enrolled during active disease.

The chain has TRBV27 and TRBJ1-2; the D is unclear. From germline, CDR1 is MNHEY and CDR2 SMNVEV (reference sequence). The CDR3 sequence is 14 residues long. Deletions cut 8 bases from V and 4 bases from J, with 17 bases between. CDR3 bases: TGTGCCAGCGCCCCGACTAGGCATCTCTATGGCTACACCTTC. The encoded protein is CASAPTRHLYGYTF.

The sample holds one count of this clone. The rearrangement joins TRBV7-2 to TRBJ1-2, with D unresolved. Germline V CDR1 and CDR2: SGHTA, FQGNSA. The CDR3 spans 12 residues. V shed 4 bases and J shed 3 bases, with 6 bases lying between them. The CDR3 protein is CASSSSDYGYTF. CDR3 coding DNA: TGTGCCAGCAGCTCGTCTGACTATGGCTACACCTTC.

The genes are TRBV2 and TRBJ1-5; TRBD1 matches 8 bases. Germline V gene data show CDR1 as SNHLY and CDR2 as FYNNEI. This CDR3 is built from 13 residues. V shed 6 bases, J shed 7 bases, and the junction held 5 bases outside the gene matches. CDR3 in DNA: TGTGCCAGCAGCCCAGGGGGCGGACAGCCCCAGCATTTT. This gives the protein CASSPGGGQPQHF.

This chain joins TRBV5-6 and TRBJ2-7, with 12 bases aligning to TRBD2. In germline, CDR1 is SGHDT, CDR2 YYEEEE. The CDR3 runs to 15 residues. The junction had 5 bases not matched to a gene; V was cut back by 2 bases and J by 5 bases. This CDR3 reads CASSFRLAGANEQYF. The DNA for the CDR3 is TGTGCCAGCAGCTTTAGACTAGCGGGAGCAAACGAGCAGTACTTC.

The chain recombines TRBV11-2 with TRBJ2-2, with TRBD2 as a possible D gene (5 bases). The CDR3 loop spans 17 amino acids. Trimming pared 0 bases from V and 2 bases from J, leaving 13 bases between. The germline V gene has CDR1 SGHAT and CDR2 FQNNGV. The DNA for the CDR3 is TGTGCCAGCAGCTTAGAGGTAACGGGAATCAACACCGGGGAGCTGTTTTTT. It encodes CASSLEVTGINTGELFF. The complete variable domain, with remaining parts taken from reference TRBV11-2 and TRBJ2-2, reads EAGVAQSPRYKIIEKRQSVAFWCNPISGHATLYWYQQILGQGPKLLIQFQNNGVVDDSQLPKDRFSAERLKGVDSTLKIQPAKLEDSAVYLCASSLEVTGINTGELFFGEGSRLTVL.

In this sample, this clone turned up many times. The J gene is TRBJ2-1, the V gene TRBV27; D is perhaps TRBD2 (6 bases). There are 14 residues in the CDR3. CDR1 is MNHEY and CDR2 is SMNVEV in the germline V gene (reference sequence). The germline V and J ends were trimmed by 2 bases and 5 bases, with 10 bases remaining between them. DNA of the CDR3: TGTGCCAGCAGTTTACGCAGCGGGCACAATGAGCAGTTCTTC. Translating gives CASSLRSGHNEQFF.

This chain links TRBV7-2 with TRBJ2-5, with 9 bases aligning to TRBD1. CDR1 and CDR2 from the germline V gene are SGHTA and FQGNSA. V was pared by 5 bases and J by 8 bases, with 9 bases of the junction left unmatched. CDR3 length equals 14 residues. The CDR3 region is CASSTSGQGRTQYF. For the CDR3, the DNA is TGTGCCAGCAGCACATCGGGACAGGGTCGTACCCAGTACTTC.

This rearrangement joins TRBV7-6 to TRBJ1-3; weak D call: TRBD1 (6 bases). The CDR3 sequence is 15 residues long. Trimming removed 4 bases from V and 4 bases from J, with 14 bases in between. Looked up from germline, CDR1 is SGHVS and CDR2 is FNYEAQ. CDR3 sequence reads: CASSSTGTRGNTIYF. In DNA form, the CDR3 reads TGTGCCAGCAGCTCCACAGGGACGCGAGGAAACACCATATATTTT.

This sequence joins TRBV27 and TRBJ2-1; 7 bases match TRBD1. V was clipped by 2 bases and J by 8 bases; unmatched bases: 3. Germline V gives CDR1 MNHEY, CDR2 SMNVEV (reference sequence). CDR3 size: 13 residues. The CDR3 protein is CASSLEGAYEQFF. The DNA of the CDR3 is TGTGCCAGCAGTTTAGAGGGGGCGTATGAGCAGTTCTTC.

V and J are TRBV28 and TRBJ2-1; 8 nucleotides match TRBD2. Germline CDR1 MDHEN, CDR2 SYDVKM. The J segment lost 0 bases and the V segment lost 7 bases, leaving 14 bases of the junction unmatched. CDR3 length equals 18 residues. This CDR3 is CASIPFPASGSSYNEQFF. In DNA form, the CDR3 reads TGTGCCAGCATTCCCTTTCCTGCGAGCGGGAGCTCCTACAATGAGCAGTTCTTC.

The chain couples TRBV5-5 to TRBJ1-6; possibly TRBD1 for D (5 bases). Germline CDR1 and CDR2: SGHKS and YYEKEE (reference sequence). This CDR3 has 15 residues. The germline V and J ends were trimmed by 0 bases and 14 bases, with 18 bases remaining between them. This CDR3 reads CASSLGQDARGALHF. CDR3 nucleotides: TGTGCCAGCAGCTTGGGGCAAGATGCCCGGGGGGCCCTCCACTTT.

V and J are TRBV11-3 and TRBJ2-5; possible D gene TRBD1, 7 bases. V was shortened by 5 bases and J by 3 bases, with 16 bases between the two germline ends. From germline, CDR1 is SGHNT and CDR2 YENEEA. The CDR3 extends over 15 amino acids. The CDR3 sequence is CASSPRTGGEETQYF. The CDR3 nucleotides read TGTGCCAGCAGCCCACGGACAGGAGGGGAAGAGACCCAGTACTTC.

V gene TRBV30 combines with J gene TRBJ1-6, with a possible D match to TRBD1 (6 bases). This CDR3 is 15 amino acids long. The germline V gene encodes CDR1 GTSNPN and CDR2 SVGIG (reference sequence). V lost 0 bases and J lost 10, with 16 bases in between. CDR3 region: CAWSVAGGRNSPLHF. CDR3 DNA sequence: TGTGCCTGGAGTGTAGCCGGGGGGCGAAACTCACCCCTCCACTTT.

V usage is TRBV7-8 and J usage is TRBJ1-2; 8 nucleotides match TRBD1. This CDR3 is built from 15 residues. Germline V lookup: CDR1 SGHVS, CDR2 FQNEAQ. V lost 7 bases to trimming and J lost 6 bases; unmatched junction nucleotides: 13. CDR3: CASTFATGDIDGYTF. For the CDR3, the DNA is TGTGCCAGCACCTTTGCGACAGGGGATATCGATGGCTACACCTTC.

The genes are TRBV5-4 and TRBJ2-2; TRBD1 aligns across 8 bases. V trimming: 4 bases; J trimming: 4 bases; junction bases outside the gene matches: 9. CDR3 length: 16 residues. Looked up from germline, CDR1 is SGHNT and CDR2 is YYREEE (reference sequence). CDR3 in amino acids: CASSPYRGMSTGELFF. Written as DNA, the CDR3 is TGTGCCAGCAGCCCCTACAGGGGGATGAGCACCGGGGAGCTGTTTTTT. Supplemented by reference TRBV5-4 and TRBJ2-2, the full variable domain reads ETGVTQSPTHLIKTRGQQVTLRCSSQSGHNTVSWYQQALGQGPQFIFQYYREEENGRGNFPPRFSGLQFPNYSSELNVNALELDDSALYLCASSPYRGMSTGELFFGEGSRLTVL.

Only one count was recorded for this clone. The chain is built from TRBV9 and TRBJ1-1; 8 bases line up with TRBD1. J gave up 1 base and V 8 bases, and 4 bases lay outside the gene matches. The CDR3 is 13 amino acids. Germline V CDR1 and CDR2: SGDLS, YYNGEE. CDR3 region: CASRGTGNTEAFF. DNA for the CDR3: TGTGCCAGTAGGGGGACAGGGAACACTGAAGCTTTCTTT.

The gene calls are TRBV27 and TRBJ2-1; D gene unclear. The CDR3 has 13 amino acids. Germline CDR1 MNHEY, CDR2 SMNVEV (reference sequence). V was trimmed by 2 bases and J by 3 bases, leaving 5 bases between them. The CDR3 coding sequence is TGTGCCAGCAGTTTAACATACTACAATGAGCAGTTCTTC. Translation: CASSLTYYNEQFF.

The chain combines TRBV5-5 with TRBJ2-7, with D hard to call. Germline V CDR1 and CDR2: SGHKS, YYEKEE (reference sequence). The CDR3 runs 15 residues. Trimming stripped 6 bases from V and 0 bases from J, with 16 bases between. DNA for the CDR3: TGTGCCAGCACCCTAGGCGGAGCCATCTCCTACGAGCAGTACTTC. Protein sequence: CASTLGGAISYEQYF. Looking up the rest from reference TRBV5-5 and TRBJ2-7 gives the full variable domain: DAGVTQSPTHLIKTRGQQVTLRCSPISGHKSVSWYQQVLGQGPQFIFQYYEKEERGRGNFPDRFSARQFPNYSSELNVNALLLGDSALYLCASTLGGAISYEQYFGPGTRLTVT.

This chain joins TRBV11-2 and TRBJ1-4; no reliable D call. Trimming took off 2 bases at V and 4 bases at J, with 8 bases between the two ends. Germline CDR1 SGHAT, CDR2 FQNNGV. The CDR3 has 14 amino acids. The CDR3 nucleotides read TGTGCCAGCAGCTTACTTTCAGATAATGAAAAACTGTTTTTT. Translation gives CASSLLSDNEKLFF.

This clone was counted a single time. The chain links TRBV19 to TRBJ1-2, with D maybe TRBD1 (5 bases). CDR3 length equals 15 residues. Germline CDR1 and CDR2: LNHDA and SQIVND (reference sequence). V was clipped by 0 bases and J by 3 bases, with 11 bases between them. CDR3 sequence (DNA): TGTGCCAGTAGTATAGATCTTGGCAGGGACTATGGCTACACCTTC. The encoded protein is CASSIDLGRDYGYTF.